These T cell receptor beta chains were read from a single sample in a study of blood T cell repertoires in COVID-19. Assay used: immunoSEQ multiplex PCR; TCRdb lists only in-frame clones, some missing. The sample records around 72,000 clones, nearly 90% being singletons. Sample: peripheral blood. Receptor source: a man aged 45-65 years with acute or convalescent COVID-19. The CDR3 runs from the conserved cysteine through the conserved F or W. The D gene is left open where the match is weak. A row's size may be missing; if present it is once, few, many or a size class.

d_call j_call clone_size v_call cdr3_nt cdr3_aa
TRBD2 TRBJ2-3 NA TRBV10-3 TGTGCCATCAGTGACGGCGGGGGGGCCGGAGATACGCAGTATTTT CAISDGGGAGDTQYF
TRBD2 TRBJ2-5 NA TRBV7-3 TGTGCCAGCAGCCCCGGCCGGGGGGGAGAGACCCAGTACTTC CASSPGRGGETQYF
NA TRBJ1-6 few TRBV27 TGTGCCAGCAGTCCCAGGGCAAGGAATTCACCCCTCCACTTT CASSPRARNSPLHF
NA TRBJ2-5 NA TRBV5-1 TGCGCCAGCAGCCCGGGACAAGGTGGCGAGACCCAGTACTTC CASSPGQGGETQYF
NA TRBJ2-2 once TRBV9 TGTGCCAGCAGCTCATCTGGGGCGGGGGCGGTCGGGGAGCTGTTTTTT CASSSSGAGAVGELFF
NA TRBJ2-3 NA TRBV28 TGTGCCAGCAGTTTATGGACAGGCACAGATACGCAGTATTTT CASSLWTGTDTQYF
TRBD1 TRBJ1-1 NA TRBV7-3 TGTGCCAGCAGCCTCGGGACAGCGAACACTGAAGCTTTCTTT CASSLGTANTEAFF
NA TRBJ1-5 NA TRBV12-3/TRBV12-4 TGTGCCAGCAGTAGCGGGGGGCGGTATAAGCATTTT CASSSGGRYKHF
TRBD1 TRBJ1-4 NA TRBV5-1 TGCGCCAGCAGCTTGGTCCCAGGGGGCAGGTCAGAAAAACTGTTTTTT CASSLVPGGRSEKLFF
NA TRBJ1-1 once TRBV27 TGTGCCAGCAGTTCTACAGGGACTGAAGCTTTCTTT CASSSTGTEAFF
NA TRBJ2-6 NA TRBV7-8 TGTGCCAGCAGCTTAGAGACAGGAGTTCCTACTGGGGCCAACGTCCTGACTTTC CASSLETGVPTGANVLTF
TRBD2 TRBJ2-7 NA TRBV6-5 TGTGCCACCTGGACTAGCGGGGGGCCCGCCTACGAGCAGTACTTC CATWTSGGPAYEQYF
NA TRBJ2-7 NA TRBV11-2 TGTGCCAGCAGCTTGTCTAGTTTTGGGGAGCAGTACTTC CASSLSSFGEQYF
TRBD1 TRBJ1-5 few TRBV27 TGTGCCAGCAGGCCGGCTAGGACAGGGAGCAATCAGCCCCAGCATTTT CASRPARTGSNQPQHF
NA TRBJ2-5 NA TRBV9 TGTGCCAGCAGCGTTTGGGACACCCAAGAGACCCAGTACTTC CASSVWDTQETQYF
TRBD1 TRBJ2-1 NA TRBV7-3 TGTGCCAGCAGCTTACATTCGACAGGGTTAAACAATGAGCAGTTCTTC CASSLHSTGLNNEQFF
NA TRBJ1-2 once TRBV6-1 TGTGCCAGCAGTGAAGTGACAGGCTATGGCTACACCTTC CASSEVTGYGYTF
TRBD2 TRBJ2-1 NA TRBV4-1 TGCGCCAGCAGCCAAGCGCCTAGCGGGGGGCATTACAATGAGCAGTTCTTC CASSQAPSGGHYNEQFF
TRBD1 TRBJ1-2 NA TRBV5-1 TGCGCCAGCAGCTGGGTCGCGGGACAGGGGGCGGATTTTAACTATGGCTACACCTTC CASSWVAGQGADFNYGYTF
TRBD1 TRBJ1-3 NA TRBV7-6 TGTGCCAGCAGCAATGGACAGGGGGCAGTCTCTGGAAACACCATATATTTT CASSNGQGAVSGNTIYF
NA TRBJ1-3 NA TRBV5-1 TGCGCCAGCGGATCGGGACTGCCCTCTGGAAACACCATATATTTT CASGSGLPSGNTIYF
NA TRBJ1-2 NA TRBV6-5 TGTGCCAGCAGTTACTTCGGGGGAGGCTACACCTTC CASSYFGGGYTF
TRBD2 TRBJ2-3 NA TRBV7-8 TGTGCCAGCAGCTTAGGGGCGGGGGGGCATTCCCAGTATTTT CASSLGAGGHSQYF
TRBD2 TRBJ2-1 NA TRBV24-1 TGTGCCACCAGTGATACCCAAAGGACTAGCGGGGGCCTAAGCTCCTACAATGAGCAGTTCTTC CATSDTQRTSGGLSSYNEQFF
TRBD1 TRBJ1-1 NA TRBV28 TGTGCCAGCAGTTTATGGGGCGACAGGGCGAACACTGAAGCTTTCTTT CASSLWGDRANTEAFF
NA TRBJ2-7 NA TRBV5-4 TGTGCCAGCAGCCCAGGGGTTAGCTCCTACGAGCAGTACTTC CASSPGVSSYEQYF
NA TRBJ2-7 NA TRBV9 TGTGCCAGCTCCCGCGGGGACTCCTACGAGCAGTACTTC CASSRGDSYEQYF
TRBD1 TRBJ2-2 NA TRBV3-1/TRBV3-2 TGTGCCAGCAGCCAATCCCCCGGGACAGGGAACACCGGGGAGCTGTTTTTT CASSQSPGTGNTGELFF
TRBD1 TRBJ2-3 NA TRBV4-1 TGCGCCAGCAGCCAGACAGGGGGCGTTAGGACAGATACGCAGTATTTT CASSQTGGVRTDTQYF
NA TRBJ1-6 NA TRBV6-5 TGTGCCAGCAGTTACTCCGGCGGGTCTTCACCCCTCCACTTT CASSYSGGSSPLHF
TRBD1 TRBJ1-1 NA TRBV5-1 TGCGCCAGCAGCAACGGACAGGGGAACACTGAAGCTTTCTTT CASSNGQGNTEAFF
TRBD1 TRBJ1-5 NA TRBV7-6 TGTGCCAGCAGCGCCCTCCCTCCGGGACAGGGTCATCAGCCCCAGCATTTT CASSALPPGQGHQPQHF
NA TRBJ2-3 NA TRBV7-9 TGTGCCAGCAGCTTAACGGGGATAGGGCGTGCAGATACGCAGTATTTT CASSLTGIGRADTQYF
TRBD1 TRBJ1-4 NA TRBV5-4 TGTGCCAGCAGCCCCACAGGGGGAGTTTCCGAAAAACTGTTTTTT CASSPTGGVSEKLFF
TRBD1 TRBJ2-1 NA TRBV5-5 TGTGCCAGCAGCACATCCGGGACAGGGGCGTACAATGAGCAGTTCTTC CASSTSGTGAYNEQFF
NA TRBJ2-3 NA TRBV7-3 TGTGCCAGCAGCCGGGACAAGCTTGCAGATACGCAGTATTTT CASSRDKLADTQYF
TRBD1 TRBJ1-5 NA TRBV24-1 TGTGCCACCAGTGGTATCACTGGACAGGGGGGAACGGAGCCCCAGCATTTT CATSGITGQGGTEPQHF
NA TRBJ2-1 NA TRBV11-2 TGTGCCAGCAGCACCCAGGGGTCCGATGAGCAGTTCTTC CASSTQGSDEQFF
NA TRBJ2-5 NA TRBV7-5 TGTGCCAGAAGCCCCGTGGGGGGAGCCTCCCAAGAGACCCAGTACTTC CARSPVGGASQETQYF
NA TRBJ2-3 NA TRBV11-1 TGTGCCAGCAGCCGAACCGTCGCCGGCGGAGATACGCAGTATTTT CASSRTVAGGDTQYF
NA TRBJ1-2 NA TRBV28 TGTGCCAGCAGTTTAGTGGCGGGGTACTATGGCTACACCTTC CASSLVAGYYGYTF
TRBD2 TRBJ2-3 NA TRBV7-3 TGTGCCAGCAGCTTAGCGGGGGGGTTCACAGATACGCAGTATTTT CASSLAGGFTDTQYF
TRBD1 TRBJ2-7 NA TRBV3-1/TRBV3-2 TGTGCCAGCAGTCCTTATGGACAGGGTGATTCATACGAGCAGTACTTC CASSPYGQGDSYEQYF
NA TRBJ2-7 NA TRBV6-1 TGTGCCAGCAGTGAGGCGGACCAGGGTTACGAGCAGTACTTC CASSEADQGYEQYF
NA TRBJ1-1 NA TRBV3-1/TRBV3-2 TGTGCCAGCAGCCAACAAGGGGGAGCTTTCTTT CASSQQGGAFF
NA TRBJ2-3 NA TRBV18 TGTGCCAGCTCACCGGTTACAGGTCGCACAGATACGCAGTATTTT CASSPVTGRTDTQYF
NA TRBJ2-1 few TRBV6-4 TGTGCCAGCAGTGACACTAGCCGGAGCTCCTACAATGAGCAGTTCTTC CASSDTSRSSYNEQFF
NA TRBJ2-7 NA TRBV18 TGTGCCAGCTCATTCGGTCCAGGCTTAAGCTCCTACGAGCAGTACTTC CASSFGPGLSSYEQYF
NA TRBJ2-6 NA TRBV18 TGTGCCAGCTCACCATTTATCGGCAGGGAACGCTCTGGGGCCAACGTCCTGACTTTC CASSPFIGRERSGANVLTF
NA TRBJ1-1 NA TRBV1 TGCACCAGCAGCCAAGATGTTGCCCAGGGGGGAAACACTGAAGCTTTCTTT CTSSQDVAQGGNTEAFF
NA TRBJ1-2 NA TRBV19 TGTGCCAGTAGTATCGGGGGGGCGGACTATGGCTACACCTTC CASSIGGADYGYTF
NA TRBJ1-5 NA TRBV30 TGTGCCTGGAGCCAACTACGGAATCAGCCCCAGCATTTT CAWSQLRNQPQHF
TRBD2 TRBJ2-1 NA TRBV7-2 TGTGCCAGCAGCCAGTGGCTAGCGGGCCACAATGAGCAGTTCTTC CASSQWLAGHNEQFF
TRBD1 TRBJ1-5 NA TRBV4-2 TGTGCCAGCAGCCAGCGCGGGACAGGAGATCAGCCCCAGCATTTT CASSQRGTGDQPQHF
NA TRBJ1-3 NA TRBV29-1 TGCAGCGTTGAAAGCGCGGTGTGGCCAGGGAAGAGTGCCATATATTTT CSVESAVWPGKSAIYF
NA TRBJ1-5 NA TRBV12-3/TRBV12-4 TGTGCCAGCAGTTTAGCAGCGACTCAGCCCCAGCATTTT CASSLAATQPQHF
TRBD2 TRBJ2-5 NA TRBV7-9 TGTGCCAGCAGCTTAATTAGGAGCGGGGGTCAAGAGACCCAGTACTTC CASSLIRSGGQETQYF
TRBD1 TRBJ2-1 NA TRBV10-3 TGTGCCATCAGTGAGTCGAGGGGGCATGAGCAGTTCTTC CAISESRGHEQFF
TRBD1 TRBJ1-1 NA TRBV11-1 TGTGCCAGCAGCTTAGTTTCAGGGGGCACTGAAGCTTTCTTT CASSLVSGGTEAFF
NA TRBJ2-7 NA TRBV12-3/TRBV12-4 TGTGCCAGCAGTCGGACAGACTACGAGCAGTACTTC CASSRTDYEQYF